These 18 T cell receptor beta chains were sequenced from one sample in a study of CD4 T cells in relation to SARS-CoV-2 and coronaviruses. The unexposed donors gave CD4+ T cells in about 2010-2018, prior to COVID-19. After about 10 days of culture, CD4+ T cells were isolated. These receptors' targets are unknown. Assay used: immunoSEQ multiplex PCR; TCRdb lists only in-frame clones, some missing. Here the sample spans tens of thousands of clones, over 65% being singletons. The sequencing input was CD4+ T cells from PBMCs, cultured in vitro. Receptor source: a human donor in good health.

The chain carries TRBV6-6 and TRBJ1-5; D uncertain. This CDR3 region has 15 residues. Germline CDR1 reads MNHNY; CDR2 reads SVGAGI (reference sequence). V gave up 6 bases and J gave up 2 bases, with 14 bases separating them. CDR3 sequence reads: CASSPAGIGNQPQHF. CDR3 bases: TGTGCCAGCAGCCCTGCGGGGATCGGCAATCAGCCCCAGCATTTT.

The rearrangement links TRBV7-6 to TRBJ2-1, with a possible D match to TRBD2 (6 bases). The V end lost 0 bases, the J end lost 0 bases, and 18 bases lay between the germline ends. The CDR3 is 19 amino acids. Germline V lookup: CDR1 SGHVS, CDR2 FNYEAQ. The CDR3 region has the DNA TGTGCCAGCAGCTTAGCGGCCCCATGGGGGGAGAGCTCCTACAATGAGCAGTTCTTC. Translation: CASSLAAPWGESSYNEQFF.

The chain recombines TRBV6-1 with TRBJ2-7, with D perhaps matching TRBD1 (5 bases). V lost 1 base, J lost 4 bases, and 26 bases lay in between. This CDR3 region has 19 residues. CDR1 and CDR2 (germline): MNHNS, SASEGT. CDR3 sequence: CASSEGRAGFVAAKYEQYF. CDR3 nucleotide sequence: TGTGCCAGCAGTGAAGGCAGGGCCGGATTCGTAGCTGCTAAATACGAGCAGTACTTC.

The genes are TRBV7-9 and TRBJ2-5, with 8 nucleotides matching TRBD1. Germline V lookup: CDR1 SEHNR, CDR2 FQNEAQ (reference sequence). V was clipped by 3 bases and J by 7 bases; unmatched bases: 10. CDR3 length: 15 amino acids. CDR3 DNA sequence: TGTGCCAGCAGCTTCGGGGGACAGGAGTTCGCGACCCAGTACTTC. This codes for CASSFGGQEFATQYF.

The chain is built from TRBV2 and TRBJ2-1, with TRBD2 matching over 10 bases. CDR3 length equals 14 residues. V trimming: 7 bases; J trimming: 6 bases; junction bases outside the gene matches: 6. Looked up from germline, CDR1 is SNHLY and CDR2 is FYNNEI. The CDR3 region is CASKVGTSVNEQFF. DNA of the CDR3: TGTGCCAGCAAAGTAGGGACTAGCGTCAATGAGCAGTTCTTC.

This chain connects TRBV6-5 to TRBJ1-1; perhaps TRBD1 as D (5 bases). V lost 5 bases and J 4 bases, leaving 17 bases between the germline ends. The CDR3 has 15 residues. Looked up from germline, CDR1 is MNHEY and CDR2 is SVGAGI. CDR3 loop: CASSLQAGSGTEAFF. DNA for the CDR3: TGTGCCAGCAGTCTGCAGGCAGGGAGTGGCACTGAAGCTTTCTTT.

The chain's CDR3 is CASSMGLAGVNTDTQYF. CDR3 in DNA: TGTGCCAGCAGCATGGGTCTAGCGGGAGTGAACACAGATACGCAGTATTTT. The J gene is TRBJ2-3, the V gene TRBV7-8; 10 bases match TRBD2. The CDR3 consists of 17 residues. Germline V gene data show CDR1 as SGHVS and CDR2 as FQNEAQ. Losses at the gene ends were 5 bases for V and 2 bases for J; bases not matched to a gene: 10. Filled out from reference TRBV7-8 and TRBJ2-3, the complete variable domain reads GAGVSQSPRYKVAKRGQDVALRCDPISGHVSLFWYQQALGQGPEFLTYFQNEAQLDKSGLPSDRFFAERPEGSVSTLKIQRTQQEDSAVYLCASSMGLAGVNTDTQYFGPGTRLTVL.

This chain connects TRBV29-1 to TRBJ2-7; D is tentatively TRBD1 or TRBD2 (5 bases each). The V gene lost 6 bases and the J gene lost 3 bases, with 15 bases spanning the gap. Germline loops: CDR1 SQVTM, CDR2 ANQGSEA. The CDR3 contains 13 residues. CDR3 residues: CSVRPGRSYEQYF. The CDR3, as DNA: TGCAGCGTGAGACCGGGACGAAGCTACGAGCAGTACTTC.

The chain joins TRBV20-1 to TRBJ1-2, with D unresolved. V was cut by 2 bases and J by 8 bases, with 9 bases left in between. Per the germline V gene, CDR1 is DFQATT and CDR2 is SNEGSKA (reference sequence). The CDR3 is 11 amino acids. For the CDR3, the DNA is TGCAGTGCTAGATTCTCTGAGGGCTACACCTTC. This codes for CSARFSEGYTF.

The V call is TRBV6-1, the J call TRBJ1-5; D is uncertain. The V and J ends lost 1 base and 0 bases respectively, with 4 bases between them. Germline CDR1 MNHNS, CDR2 SASEGT. The CDR3 covers 14 residues. The CDR3 DNA reads TGTGCCAGCAGTGAAGTTGGTAGCAATCAGCCCCAGCATTTT. This encodes CASSEVGSNQPQHF.

This clone was detected only once. V gene TRBV20-1 combines with J gene TRBJ1-2, with 7 bases that match TRBD1. Losses at the gene ends were 3 bases for V and 2 bases for J; bases not matched to a gene: 3. The CDR3 sequence is 13 residues long. Germline CDR1 DFQATT, CDR2 SNEGSKA (reference sequence). The CDR3 region has the DNA TGCAGTGCTAGTTTACAGGGGAACTATGGCTACACCTTC. Its translation is CSASLQGNYGYTF.

The rearrangement uses TRBV3-1 (or the pseudogene TRBV3-2) and TRBJ1-3, with 7 bases identical to TRBD1. The V segment lost 3 bases and the J segment 1 base; nucleotides outside the gene matches: 0. Looked up from germline, CDR1 is LGHDT and CDR2 is YNNKEL (reference sequence). The CDR3 has 14 residues. CDR3 nucleotides: TGTGCCAGCAGCCAGACAGGGTCTGGAAACACCATATATTTT. Its protein is CASSQTGSGNTIYF.

In this sample, this clone turned up a few times. This chain joins TRBV3-1 (or the pseudogene TRBV3-2) and TRBJ2-1, with TRBD1 matching 10 bases. CDR1 is LGHDT and CDR2 is YNNKEL in the germline V gene (reference sequence). The J segment lost 7 bases and the V segment lost 0 bases, leaving 6 bases of the junction unmatched. The CDR3 length is 16 residues. The CDR3 loop reads CASSQDRQGARNEQFF. Here the CDR3 DNA reads TGTGCCAGCAGCCAAGATCGACAGGGGGCGCGGAATGAGCAGTTCTTC.

The gene calls are TRBV5-1 and TRBJ2-3; maybe TRBD1 (5 bases). Germline lookup yields CDR1 SGHRS and CDR2 YFSETQ. The CDR3 extends over 15 amino acids. Trimming cost V 3 bases and J 2 bases, with 13 bases left between them. The CDR3 protein is CASSSSQGTTDTQYF. The DNA for the CDR3 is TGCGCCAGCAGCTCTTCTCAGGGAACCACAGATACGCAGTATTTT.

The V gene is TRBV5-1, the J gene TRBJ2-1; D is perhaps TRBD2 (5 bases). With 6 bases removed from V and 2 bases from J, the gap between germline ends came to 15 bases. The germline CDR1 and CDR2 sequences are SGHRS and YFSETQ. The CDR3 runs 15 residues. The CDR3 nucleotides are TGCGCCAGCAATAAGGTGGCGGGCACCTACAATGAGCAGTTCTTC. Protein: CASNKVAGTYNEQFF.

V usage is TRBV30 and J usage is TRBJ1-2; D uncertain. V dropped 4 bases and J dropped 4 bases, with 16 bases sitting between them. This CDR3 has 14 residues. CDR1 GTSNPN and CDR2 SVGIG come from the germline V gene (reference sequence). As DNA, the CDR3 is TGTGCCTGGACAACTGCCAGTAATCGCTATGGCTACACCTTC. Amino acid sequence: CAWTTASNRYGYTF.

The chain joins TRBV27 to TRBJ2-1; D could derive from TRBD1 or TRBD2 (5 bases each). V lost 0 bases to trimming and J lost 0 bases, with 9 bases between them. CDR1 and CDR2 from the germline V gene are MNHEY and SMNVEV (reference sequence). The CDR3 runs 16 residues. The CDR3 DNA is TGTGCCAGCAGTTTATCGGGACGGAACTCCTACAATGAGCAGTTCTTC. Encoded protein: CASSLSGRNSYNEQFF.

The rearrangement joins TRBV3-1 (or the pseudogene TRBV3-2) to TRBJ2-7; the D is unclear. V was trimmed by 1 base and J by 0 bases, leaving 7 bases between them. The germline CDR1 and CDR2 sequences are LGHDT and YNNKEL (reference sequence). This CDR3 spans 14 amino acids. The CDR3 loop reads CASSQGLGSYEQYF. For the CDR3, the DNA is TGTGCCAGCAGCCAAGGACTCGGCTCCTACGAGCAGTACTTC.